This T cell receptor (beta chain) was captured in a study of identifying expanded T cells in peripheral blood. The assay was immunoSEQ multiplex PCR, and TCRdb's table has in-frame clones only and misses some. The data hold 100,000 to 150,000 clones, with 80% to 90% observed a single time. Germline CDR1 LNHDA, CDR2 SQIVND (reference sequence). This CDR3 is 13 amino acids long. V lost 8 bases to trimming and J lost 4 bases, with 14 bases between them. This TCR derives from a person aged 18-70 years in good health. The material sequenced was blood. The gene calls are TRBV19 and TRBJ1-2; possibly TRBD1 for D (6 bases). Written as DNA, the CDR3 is TGTGCCAGTGCCGACAGGCACTCCTATGGCTACACCTTC. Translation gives CASADRHSYGYTF.